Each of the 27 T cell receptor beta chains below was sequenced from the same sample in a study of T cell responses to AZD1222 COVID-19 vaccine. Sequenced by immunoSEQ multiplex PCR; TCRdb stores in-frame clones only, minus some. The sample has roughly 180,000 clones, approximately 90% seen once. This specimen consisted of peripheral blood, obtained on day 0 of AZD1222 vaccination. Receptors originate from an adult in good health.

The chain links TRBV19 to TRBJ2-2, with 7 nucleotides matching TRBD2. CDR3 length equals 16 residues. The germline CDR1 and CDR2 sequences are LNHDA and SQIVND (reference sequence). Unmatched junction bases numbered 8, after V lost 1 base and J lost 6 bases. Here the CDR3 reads CASSIGAFAGAGELFF. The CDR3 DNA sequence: TGTGCCAGTAGTATAGGGGCGTTCGCGGGGGCCGGGGAGCTGTTTTTT.

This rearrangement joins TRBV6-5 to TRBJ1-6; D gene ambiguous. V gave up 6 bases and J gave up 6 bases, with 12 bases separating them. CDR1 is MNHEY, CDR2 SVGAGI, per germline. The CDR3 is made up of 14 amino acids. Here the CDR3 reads CASSRQPSNSPLHF. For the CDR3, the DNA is TGTGCCAGCAGCCGCCAGCCCAGTAATTCACCCCTCCACTTT.

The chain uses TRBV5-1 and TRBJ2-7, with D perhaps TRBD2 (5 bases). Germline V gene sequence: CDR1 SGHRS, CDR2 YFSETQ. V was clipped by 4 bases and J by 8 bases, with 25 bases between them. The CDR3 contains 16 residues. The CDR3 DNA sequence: TGCGCCAGCAGCCCTCGCGGCGGGCGGACCCCCGGACAGCAGTACTTC. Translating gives CASSPRGGRTPGQQYF.

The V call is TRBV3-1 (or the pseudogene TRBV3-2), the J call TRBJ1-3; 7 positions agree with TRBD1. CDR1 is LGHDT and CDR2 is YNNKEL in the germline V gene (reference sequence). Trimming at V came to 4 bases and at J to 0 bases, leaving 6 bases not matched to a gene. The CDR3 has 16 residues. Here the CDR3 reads CASSLRQGPSGNTIYF. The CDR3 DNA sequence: TGTGCCAGCAGCCTCAGACAGGGACCCTCTGGAAACACCATATATTTT.

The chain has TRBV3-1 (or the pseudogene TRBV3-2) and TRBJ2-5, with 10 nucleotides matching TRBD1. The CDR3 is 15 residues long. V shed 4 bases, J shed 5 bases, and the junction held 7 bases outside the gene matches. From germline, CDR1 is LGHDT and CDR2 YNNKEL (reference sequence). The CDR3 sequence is CASSLGGQGLETQYF. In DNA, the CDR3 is TGTGCCAGCAGCCTGGGGGGACAGGGGCTGGAGACCCAGTACTTC.

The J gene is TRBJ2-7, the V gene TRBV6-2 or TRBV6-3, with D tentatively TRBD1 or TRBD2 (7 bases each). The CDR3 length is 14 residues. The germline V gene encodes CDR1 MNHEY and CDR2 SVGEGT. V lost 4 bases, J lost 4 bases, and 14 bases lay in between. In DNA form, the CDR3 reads TGTGCCAGCAGTTCCCGACAGGGAGGGTACGAGCAGTACTTC. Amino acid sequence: CASSSRQGGYEQYF.

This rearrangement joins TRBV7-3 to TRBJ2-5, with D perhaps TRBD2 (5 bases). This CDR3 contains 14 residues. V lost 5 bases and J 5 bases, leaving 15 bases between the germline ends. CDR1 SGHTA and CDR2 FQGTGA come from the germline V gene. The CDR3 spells CASSPYGRRETQYF. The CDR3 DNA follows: TGTGCCAGCAGCCCCTACGGACGGAGGGAGACCCAGTACTTC.

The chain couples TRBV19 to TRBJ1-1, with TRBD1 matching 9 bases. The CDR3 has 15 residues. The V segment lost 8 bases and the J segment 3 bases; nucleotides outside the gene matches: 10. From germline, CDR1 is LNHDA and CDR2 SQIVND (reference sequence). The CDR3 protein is CASLKGQGRDTEAFF. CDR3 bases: TGTGCCAGTCTTAAGGGACAGGGTAGGGACACTGAAGCTTTCTTT. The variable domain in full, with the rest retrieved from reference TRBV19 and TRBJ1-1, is DGGITQSPKYLFRKEGQNVTLSCEQNLNHDAMYWYRQDPGQGLRLIYYSQIVNDFQKGDIAEGYSVSREKKESFPLTVTSAQKNPTAFYLCASLKGQGRDTEAFFGQGTRLTVV.

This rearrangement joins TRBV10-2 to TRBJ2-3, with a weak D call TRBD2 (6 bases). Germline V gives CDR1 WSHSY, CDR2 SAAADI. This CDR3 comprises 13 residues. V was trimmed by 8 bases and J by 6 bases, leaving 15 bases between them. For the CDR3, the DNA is TGCGCCAGCGGGGAACTAGCCGGGGATACGCAGTATTTT. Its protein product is CASGELAGDTQYF.

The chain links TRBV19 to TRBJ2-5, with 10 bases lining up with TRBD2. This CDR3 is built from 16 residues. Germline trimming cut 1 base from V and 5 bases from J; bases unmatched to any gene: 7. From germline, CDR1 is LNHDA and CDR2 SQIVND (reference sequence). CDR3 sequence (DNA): TGTGCCAGTAGTATAGTGCTAGCGGGAGACGGGGAGACCCAGTACTTC. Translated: CASSIVLAGDGETQYF.

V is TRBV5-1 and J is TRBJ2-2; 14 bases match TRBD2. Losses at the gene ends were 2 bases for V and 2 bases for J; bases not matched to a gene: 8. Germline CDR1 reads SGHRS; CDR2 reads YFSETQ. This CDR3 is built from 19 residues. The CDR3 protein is CASSFFPGTSGSNTGELFF. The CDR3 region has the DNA TGCGCCAGCAGCTTTTTTCCCGGGACTAGCGGGAGTAACACCGGGGAGCTGTTTTTT. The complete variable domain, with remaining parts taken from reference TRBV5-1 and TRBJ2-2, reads KAGVTQTPRYLIKTRGQQVTLSCSPISGHRSVSWYQQTPGQGLQFLFEYFSETQRNKGNFPGRFSGRQFSNSRSEMNVSTLELGDSALYLCASSFFPGTSGSNTGELFFGEGSRLTVL.

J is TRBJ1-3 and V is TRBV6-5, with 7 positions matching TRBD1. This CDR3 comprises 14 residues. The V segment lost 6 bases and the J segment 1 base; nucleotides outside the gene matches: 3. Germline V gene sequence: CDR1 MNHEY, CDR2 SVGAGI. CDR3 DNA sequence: TGTGCCAGCAGCCGACAGGGTTCTGGAAACACCATATATTTT. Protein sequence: CASSRQGSGNTIYF.

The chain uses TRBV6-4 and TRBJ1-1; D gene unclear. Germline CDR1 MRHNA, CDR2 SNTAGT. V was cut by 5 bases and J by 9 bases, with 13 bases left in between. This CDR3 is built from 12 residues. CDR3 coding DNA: TGTGCCAGCAGTACCGGGGAGGGAAAAGCTTTCTTT. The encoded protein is CASSTGEGKAFF.

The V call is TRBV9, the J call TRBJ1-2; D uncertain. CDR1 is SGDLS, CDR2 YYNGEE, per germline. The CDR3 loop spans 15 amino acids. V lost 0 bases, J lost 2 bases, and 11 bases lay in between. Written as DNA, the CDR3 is TGTGCCAGCAGCGTAGGAAGAGGACCGAACTATGGCTACACCTTC. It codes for CASSVGRGPNYGYTF.

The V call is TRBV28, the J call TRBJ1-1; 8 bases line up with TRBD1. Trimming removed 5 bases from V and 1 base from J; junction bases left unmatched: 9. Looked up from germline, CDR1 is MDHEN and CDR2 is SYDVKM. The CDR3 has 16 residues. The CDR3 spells CASSPQGAGTNTEAFF. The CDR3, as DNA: TGTGCCAGCAGTCCCCAGGGGGCAGGGACGAACACTGAAGCTTTCTTT.

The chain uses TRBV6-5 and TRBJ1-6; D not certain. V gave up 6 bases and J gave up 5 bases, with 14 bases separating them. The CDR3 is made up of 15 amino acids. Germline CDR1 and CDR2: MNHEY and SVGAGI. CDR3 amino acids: CASRLGPRDNSPLHF. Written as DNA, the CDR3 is TGTGCCAGCAGGTTGGGCCCGAGGGATAATTCACCCCTCCACTTT.

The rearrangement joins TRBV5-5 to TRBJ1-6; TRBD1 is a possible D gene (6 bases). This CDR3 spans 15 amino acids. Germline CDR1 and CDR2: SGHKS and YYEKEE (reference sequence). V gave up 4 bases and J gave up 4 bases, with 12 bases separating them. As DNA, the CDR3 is TGTGCCAGCAGCACAAGGACAGCATATAATTCACCCCTCCACTTT. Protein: CASSTRTAYNSPLHF.

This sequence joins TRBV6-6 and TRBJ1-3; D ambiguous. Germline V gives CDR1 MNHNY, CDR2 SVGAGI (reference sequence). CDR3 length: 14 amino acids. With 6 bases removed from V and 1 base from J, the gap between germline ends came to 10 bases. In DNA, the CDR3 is TGTGCCAGCAGATCCATAGGATCTGGAAACACCATATATTTT. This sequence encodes CASRSIGSGNTIYF.

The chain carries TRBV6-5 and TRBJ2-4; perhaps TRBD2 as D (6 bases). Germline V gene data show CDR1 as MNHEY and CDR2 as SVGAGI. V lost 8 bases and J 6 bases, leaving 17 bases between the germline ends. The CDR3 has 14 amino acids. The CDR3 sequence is CASRGAVEGNIQYF. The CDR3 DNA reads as TGTGCCAGCCGCGGGGCAGTCGAAGGAAACATTCAGTACTTC.

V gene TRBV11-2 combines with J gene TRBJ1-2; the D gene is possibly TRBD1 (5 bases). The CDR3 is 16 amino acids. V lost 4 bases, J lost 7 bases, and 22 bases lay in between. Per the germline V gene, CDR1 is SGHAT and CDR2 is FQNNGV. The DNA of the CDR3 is TGTGCCAGCAGCTCCGGGGGAGGCCCGCCAACCGCTGGCTACACCTTC. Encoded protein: CASSSGGGPPTAGYTF.

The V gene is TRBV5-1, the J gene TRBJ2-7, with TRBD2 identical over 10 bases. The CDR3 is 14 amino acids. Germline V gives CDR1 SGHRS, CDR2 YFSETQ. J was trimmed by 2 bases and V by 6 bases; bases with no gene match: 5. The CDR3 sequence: CASTVAGGPYEQYF. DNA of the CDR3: TGCGCCAGCACAGTAGCGGGAGGCCCCTACGAGCAGTACTTC. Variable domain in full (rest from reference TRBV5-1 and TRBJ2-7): KAGVTQTPRYLIKTRGQQVTLSCSPISGHRSVSWYQQTPGQGLQFLFEYFSETQRNKGNFPGRFSGRQFSNSRSEMNVSTLELGDSALYLCASTVAGGPYEQYFGPGTRLTVT.

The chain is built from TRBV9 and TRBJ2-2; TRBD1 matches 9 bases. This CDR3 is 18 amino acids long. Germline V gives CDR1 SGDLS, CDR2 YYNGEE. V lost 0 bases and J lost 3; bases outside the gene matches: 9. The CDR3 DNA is TGTGCCAGCAGCGTAGAGGCCCGGACAGGGGTGGACACCGGGGAGCTGTTTTTT. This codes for CASSVEARTGVDTGELFF.

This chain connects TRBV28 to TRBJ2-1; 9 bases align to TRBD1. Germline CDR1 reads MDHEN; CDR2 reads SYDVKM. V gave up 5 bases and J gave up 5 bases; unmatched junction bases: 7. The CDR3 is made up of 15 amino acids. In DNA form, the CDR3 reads TGTGCCAGCAGTCCGCTGACAGGGGGAGACAATGAGCAGTTCTTC. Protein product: CASSPLTGGDNEQFF.

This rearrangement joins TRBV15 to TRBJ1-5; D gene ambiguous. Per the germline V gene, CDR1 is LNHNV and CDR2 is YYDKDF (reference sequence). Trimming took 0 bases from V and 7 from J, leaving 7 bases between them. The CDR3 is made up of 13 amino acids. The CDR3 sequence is CATSRDLGQPQHF. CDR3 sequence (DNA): TGTGCCACCAGCAGAGATCTAGGGCAGCCCCAGCATTTT.

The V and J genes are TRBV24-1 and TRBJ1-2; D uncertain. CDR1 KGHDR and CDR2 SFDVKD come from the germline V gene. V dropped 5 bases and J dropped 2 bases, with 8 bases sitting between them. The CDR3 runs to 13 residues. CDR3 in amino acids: CATSVAANYGYTF. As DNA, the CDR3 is TGTGCCACCAGTGTAGCGGCCAACTATGGCTACACCTTC.

CDR3: CASSLGVSGEGEQYF. Here the CDR3 DNA reads TGTGCCAGCAGCTTAGGGGTTAGCGGCGAGGGGGAGCAGTACTTC. The V call is TRBV11-2, the J call TRBJ2-7, with D possibly matching TRBD2 (6 bases). Trimming took 1 base from V and 7 from J, leaving 17 bases between them. From germline, CDR1 is SGHAT and CDR2 FQNNGV. The CDR3 sequence is 15 residues long.

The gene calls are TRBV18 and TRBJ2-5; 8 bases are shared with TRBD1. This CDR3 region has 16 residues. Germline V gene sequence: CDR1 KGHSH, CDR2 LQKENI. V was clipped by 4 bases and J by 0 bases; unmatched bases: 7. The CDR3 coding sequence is TGTGCCAGCTCACGAAGGCAGGGGGCGAACCAAGAGACCCAGTACTTC. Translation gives CASSRRQGANQETQYF.